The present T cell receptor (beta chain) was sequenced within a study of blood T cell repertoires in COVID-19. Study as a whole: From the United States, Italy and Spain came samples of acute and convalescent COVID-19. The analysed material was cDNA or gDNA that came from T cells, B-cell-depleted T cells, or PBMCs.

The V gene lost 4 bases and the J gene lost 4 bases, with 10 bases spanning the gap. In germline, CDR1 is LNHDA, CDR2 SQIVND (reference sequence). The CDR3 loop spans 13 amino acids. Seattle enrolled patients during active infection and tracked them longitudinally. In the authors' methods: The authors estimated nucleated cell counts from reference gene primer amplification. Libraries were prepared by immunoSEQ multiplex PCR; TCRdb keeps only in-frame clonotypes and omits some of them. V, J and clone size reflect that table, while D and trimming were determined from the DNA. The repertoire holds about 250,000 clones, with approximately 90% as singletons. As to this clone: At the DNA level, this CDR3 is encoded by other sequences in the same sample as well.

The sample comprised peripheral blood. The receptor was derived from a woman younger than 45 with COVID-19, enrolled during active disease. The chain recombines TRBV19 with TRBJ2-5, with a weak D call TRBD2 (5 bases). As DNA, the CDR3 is TGTGCCAGTAGTACCGGCCGGGGAGAGACCCAGTACTTC. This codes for CASSTGRGETQYF.